Only a few counts were recorded for the clone carrying this T cell receptor beta chain. What it recognizes is unknown. The whole isolated RNA underwent reverse transcription, so sequencing captured expressed TCRB transcripts. This table comes from immunoSEQ multiplex PCR, and its TCRdb copy is limited to in-frame clones, with some not included. This table holds 350,000 to 450,000 clones, about 12% found once. Every participating donor gave one draw, a heparinised blood sample averaging roughly 0.12 L. Sorting of CD4+ naive, central memory, regulatory and stem cell-like memory cells was performed via CD45RO/CCR7/CD25/CD127/CD95/CD27. These data originate in a study of beta chain features in type 1 diabetes. Study-level points and caveats: The question left open here concerned HLA type influencing TCRB rearrangement. Shortening that was moderate but significant affected the TCRB CDR3s of Type 1 diabetes patients in all four CD4+ subsets. PCR might favor shorter templates, but any such skew would affect patients and controls equally.

V was trimmed by 5 bases and J by 8 bases, leaving 19 bases between them. This CDR3 contains 15 residues. Germline CDR1 reads SGHAT; CDR2 reads FQNNGV. The specimen was naive CD4+ T cells from blood. The clonotype was recovered from a woman aged 18 to 35 with type 1 diabetes. The chain uses TRBV11-2 and TRBJ2-1, with D unresolved. The DNA for the CDR3 is TGTGCCAGCAGCCAAAAGATCAGTGGAAGCGATGAGCAGTTCTTC. Encoded protein: CASSQKISGSDEQFF.